The 5 T cell receptor beta chains below all came from one sample that was sequenced in a study of blood T cell repertoires in COVID-19. This table comes from immunoSEQ multiplex PCR, and its TCRdb copy is limited to in-frame clones, with some not included. Seen here are some 400,000 clones, about 87% observed once, and the top ten hold 2% to 2.5%. Specimen: peripheral blood. These receptors originate from a woman aged 60-70 years with COVID-19, enrolled during active disease.

The CDR3: CASSLGGGDGVGYTF. The DNA for the CDR3 is TGTGCCAGCAGCTTGGGGGGAGGGGACGGGGTCGGCTACACCTTC. The V call is TRBV5-4, the J call TRBJ1-2; D may be TRBD1 (5 bases). CDR3 length equals 15 residues. Per germline, CDR1 SGHNT and CDR2 YYREEE (reference sequence). Trimming left V 0 bases short and J 8 bases short, with 17 bases between.

The rearrangement joins TRBV5-1 to TRBJ1-3; D is undetermined. Germline V gene sequence: CDR1 SGHRS, CDR2 YFSETQ. V was trimmed by 4 bases and J by 2 bases, leaving 13 bases between them. The CDR3 runs to 15 residues. CDR3 nucleotide sequence: TGCGCCAGCAGCCCCCTAGACGGCCCTGGAAACACCATATATTTT. Translating gives CASSPLDGPGNTIYF.

The rearrangement uses TRBV4-2 and TRBJ2-3; 10 positions agree with TRBD2. This CDR3 has 16 residues. The J segment lost 8 bases and the V segment lost 1 base, leaving 9 bases of the junction unmatched. CDR1 and CDR2 from the germline V gene are LGHNA and YNFKEQ. CDR3 nucleotide sequence: TGTGCCAGCAGCCAAGGAGCGGGGGGGCTAATTGGTACGCAGTATTTT. Its translation: CASSQGAGGLIGTQYF.

The chain is built from TRBV7-2 and TRBJ1-6; no clear D gene. CDR1 is SGHTA and CDR2 is FQGNSA in the germline V gene. Trimming left V 2 bases short and J 9 bases short, with 11 bases between. CDR3 size: 14 residues. The CDR3 nucleotides read TGTGCCAGCAGCTTACGAACTTCAGGTTCACCCCTCCACTTT. It specifies CASSLRTSGSPLHF.

In its sample, this clone was seen a few times. The chain has TRBV6-5 and TRBJ1-5; 7 bases map to TRBD1. Germline V gene sequence: CDR1 MNHEY, CDR2 SVGAGI. Germline trimming cut 6 bases from V and 7 bases from J; bases unmatched to any gene: 6. The CDR3 runs to 13 residues. CDR3 residues: CASSQTGFQPQHF. The CDR3, as DNA: TGTGCCAGCAGCCAGACAGGGTTCCAGCCCCAGCATTTT.